This is a list of T cell receptor beta chains from one sample in a study of blood T cell repertoires in COVID-19. Sequencing was performed with immunoSEQ multiplex PCR; in TCRdb, only in-frame clones are kept and a portion is missing. The data hold roughly 110,000 clones, with 85% to 95% observed a single time. Specimen: peripheral blood. Source of these receptors: a woman aged 25-40 years with acute or convalescent COVID-19. CDR3s include the opening cysteine and the closing phenylalanine or tryptophan.

CDR3aa: CASSSALQGDYGYTF
v_gene: TRBV28

CDR3aa: CSVDQTGTAYEQYF
v_gene: TRBV29-1

CDR3aa: CASSLEALNTEAFF
v_gene: TRBV5-1

CDR3aa: CASSLGAFGGYTF
v_gene: TRBV12-3/TRBV12-4

CDR3aa: CASSYGQGSYNEQFF
v_gene: TRBV6-5

CDR3aa: CAWSVSGINSPLHF
v_gene: TRBV30

CDR3aa: CASSYGLAGELETQYF
v_gene: TRBV6-2/TRBV6-3

CDR3aa: CASSDEPGEKAFF
v_gene: TRBV6-4

CDR3aa: CASSRGTGGQPQHF
v_gene: TRBV6-5

CDR3aa: CASNAGNTGELFF
v_gene: TRBV9

CDR3aa: CASGLYPQVSGSEAFF
v_gene: TRBV12-5

CDR3aa: CASSLHPEDTQYF
v_gene: TRBV5-1

CDR3aa: CASRGDGYSGNTIYF
v_gene: TRBV5-4

CDR3aa: CAWSLSGTSYEQYF
v_gene: TRBV30